This is a list of T cell receptor beta chains from one sample in a study of T cell responses to AZD1222 COVID-19 vaccine. Sequencing was performed with immunoSEQ multiplex PCR; in TCRdb, only in-frame clones are kept and a portion is missing. The data contain 150,000 to 180,000 clones, approximately 87% of them seen just once; the ten biggest clones take up 5.5% to 6%. The sample consisted of peripheral blood, taken on day 0 of MenACWY control vaccination. These receptor sequences come from an adult in good health. The CDR3 runs from the conserved cysteine through the conserved F or W. The D gene is left open where the match is weak. Some rows mark clone size as missing; the rest say once, few, many or name a class of expanded clone.

CDR3aa,CDR3nt,j_gene,d_gene,abundance,v_gene
CASSVTGVTAEAFF,TGTGCCAGCAGCGTCACAGGGGTTACCGCTGAAGCTTTCTTT,TRBJ1-1,TRBD1,.,TRBV9
CASSQSSGPYEQYF,TGTGCCAGCAGCCAATCGTCGGGACCCTACGAGCAGTACTTC,TRBJ2-7,.,.,TRBV16
CASSQRGGTSGSFSYNEQFF,TGTGCCAGCAGTCAACGAGGGGGGACTAGCGGGTCCTTCTCCTACAATGAGCAGTTCTTC,TRBJ2-1,TRBD2,.,TRBV2
CASSLTGVGDTEAFF,TGTGCCAGCAGCTTAACAGGGGTGGGGGACACTGAAGCTTTCTTT,TRBJ1-1,TRBD1,.,TRBV7-2
CASSSVWDRGTGELFF,TGTGCCAGCAGCTCCGTTTGGGACAGGGGTACCGGGGAGCTGTTTTTT,TRBJ2-2,TRBD1,.,TRBV11-2
CASSYPTGLSGNTIYF,TGTGCCAGCAGTTACCCGACAGGGTTGTCCGGAAACACCATATATTTT,TRBJ1-3,TRBD1,.,TRBV6-5
CASSLGRVRTEAFF,TGTGCCAGCAGTTTGGGGAGGGTGCGCACTGAAGCTTTCTTT,TRBJ1-1,.,.,TRBV28
CASSEGSSGNTIYF,TGCGCCAGCAGTGAGGGTAGCTCTGGAAACACCATATATTTT,TRBJ1-3,.,once,TRBV10-2
CASSSGRFPGQGGDTEAFF,TGTGCCAGCAGCTCGGGCCGCTTCCCGGGACAGGGAGGTGACACTGAAGCTTTCTTT,TRBJ1-1,TRBD1,.,TRBV11-3
CASSSRGLNTEAFF,TGTGCCAGCAGCTCCAGGGGGCTGAACACTGAAGCTTTCTTT,TRBJ1-1,TRBD1,.,TRBV27
CAISGLGNQETQYF,TGTGCCATCAGCGGTCTTGGTAACCAAGAGACCCAGTACTTC,TRBJ2-5,.,.,TRBV10-3
CASSEFGTNGNTIYF,TGTGCCAGCAGTGAATTTGGGACCAATGGAAACACCATATATTTT,TRBJ1-3,.,.,TRBV25-1
CASSSGRQFGNTIYF,TGTGCCAGCTCATCGGGGAGGCAGTTCGGAAACACCATATATTTT,TRBJ1-3,.,once,TRBV18
CASSPGLAGGYRVNEQFF,TGTGCCAGCAGCCCCGGACTAGCGGGGGGATACCGTGTAAATGAGCAGTTCTTC,TRBJ2-1,TRBD2,.,TRBV3-1/TRBV3-2
CASSPGLAGGPGETQYF,TGCGCCAGCAGCCCTGGACTAGCGGGAGGGCCGGGGGAGACCCAGTACTTC,TRBJ2-5,TRBD2,.,TRBV5-1
CASSSKDKETQYF,TGTGCCAGCAGCTCCAAGGACAAAGAGACCCAGTACTTC,TRBJ2-5,.,.,TRBV5-4
CASSSYRVDSPLHF,TGTGCCAGCAGCTCCTACAGGGTGGACTCACCCCTCCACTTT,TRBJ1-6,.,.,TRBV5-5
CSVLGQGTDTQYF,TGCAGCGTTCTTGGGCAAGGGACAGATACGCAGTATTTT,TRBJ2-3,.,.,TRBV29-1
CASSQELLAGVEQFF,TGCGCCAGCAGCCAAGAGCTGCTAGCGGGAGTTGAGCAGTTCTTC,TRBJ2-1,TRBD2,few,TRBV4-3
CASSRDRVGGEKLFF,TGTGCCAGCAGCCGAGACAGGGTGGGGGGTGAAAAACTGTTTTTT,TRBJ1-4,TRBD1,.,TRBV11-2
CASSDEDGTDTQYF,TGCGCCAGCAGTGACGAGGACGGGACAGATACGCAGTATTTT,TRBJ2-3,.,.,TRBV10-1
CASSMDRGNQPQHF,TGTGCCAGCTCGATGGACAGGGGAAATCAGCCCCAGCATTTT,TRBJ1-5,TRBD1,few,TRBV6-5
CASSIGTGNQPQHF,TGTGCCAGTAGTATCGGGACAGGGAATCAGCCCCAGCATTTT,TRBJ1-5,TRBD1,.,TRBV19
CASRLFEMNTEAFF,TGTGCCAGCAGATTGTTCGAGATGAACACTGAAGCTTTCTTT,TRBJ1-1,.,.,TRBV28
CASSLMGDTEAFF,TGCGCCAGCAGCTTAATGGGAGACACTGAAGCTTTCTTT,TRBJ1-1,.,few,TRBV5-1
CASSLSSRPWQYNEQFF,TGTGCCAGCAGTTTATCATCTCGTCCTTGGCAGTACAATGAGCAGTTCTTC,TRBJ2-1,.,.,TRBV27
CSVEEDRASYEQYF,TGCAGCGTTGAGGAGGACAGGGCTTCCTACGAGCAGTACTTC,TRBJ2-7,TRBD1,once,TRBV29-1
CSVDRGAETQYF,TGCAGCGTTGATAGGGGGGCGGAGACCCAGTACTTC,TRBJ2-5,.,.,TRBV29-1
CASSLSLNSGNTIYF,TGTGCCAGCAGTTTATCACTGAACTCTGGAAACACCATATATTTT,TRBJ1-3,.,few,TRBV27
CASSPGQTGWQPQHF,TGTGCCAGCAGTCCAGGACAGACCGGGTGGCAGCCCCAGCATTTT,TRBJ1-5,.,.,TRBV6-5
CAWHGGRSYEQYF,TGTGCCTGGCACGGGGGCCGCTCCTACGAGCAGTACTTC,TRBJ2-7,.,.,TRBV30
CASSLAQFSYGYTF,TGTGCCAGCAGCTTGGCACAGTTCAGTTATGGCTACACCTTC,TRBJ1-2,.,.,TRBV7-9
CASSYLTALGTDTQYF,TGTGCCAGCAGCTACCTGACGGCCTTAGGCACAGATACGCAGTATTTT,TRBJ2-3,.,.,TRBV5-4
CASSSNERPLHF,TGTGCCAGCAGCTCGAATGAAAGGCCCCTCCACTTT,TRBJ1-6,.,.,TRBV7-9
CASSLLGGSNQPQHF,TGTGCCAGCAGTTTGCTTGGGGGGAGCAATCAGCCCCAGCATTTT,TRBJ1-5,.,once,TRBV28
CASSFSPGTGTEKLFF,TGTGCCAGCAGCTTCTCACCCGGGACAGGAACTGAAAAACTGTTTTTT,TRBJ1-4,TRBD1,.,TRBV5-4